Included here is one T cell receptor beta chain sequence, with context. The entry originates in a study of T cell clones after liver transplantation. V was trimmed by 2 bases and J by 7 bases, leaving 10 bases between them. Per the germline V gene, CDR1 is SGHDT and CDR2 is YYEEEE. The CDR3 has 13 residues. Only in-frame clones appear in the TCRdb table, and some are missing; sequencing was by immunoSEQ multiplex PCR. This table has roughly 97,000 clones, around 83% appearing once. The rearrangement links TRBV5-6 to TRBJ2-1; D possibly corresponds to TRBD1 (6 bases). The source was CD4+ T cells from blood, collected before liver transplant. The source is a human donor who received a liver transplant. The CDR3 DNA sequence: TGTGCCAGCAGCTTAGGGGGAGCGAATGAGCAGTTCTTC. Its protein is CASSLGGANEQFF.